The 15 T cell receptor beta chains below come from one sample, sequenced in a study of blood T cell repertoires in COVID-19. Repertoires were generated with immunoSEQ multiplex PCR, while TCRdb's copy carries only in-frame clones and drops some. The sample has tens of thousands of clones; approximately 90% are singletons. The sample consisted of peripheral blood. These receptors originate from a man between 65 and 80 years old with active or convalescent COVID-19.

The CDR3 loop is CASSLTRPTLGLFF. The CDR3 DNA sequence: TGTGCCAGCAGTTTAACCAGGCCCACCCTGGGACTGTTTTTT. The chain uses TRBV28 and TRBJ1-4; D gene uncertain. Germline CDR1 is MDHEN and CDR2 is SYDVKM. Trimming cost V 2 bases and J 13 bases, with 17 bases left between them. This CDR3 comprises 14 residues.

The J gene is TRBJ1-2, the V gene TRBV7-9; D might be TRBD1 (5 bases). Per germline, CDR1 SEHNR and CDR2 FQNEAQ (reference sequence). With 5 bases removed from V and 0 bases from J, the gap between germline ends came to 13 bases. This CDR3 has 15 residues. The CDR3 DNA reads as TGTGCCAGCAGCGACCGACAGCCACCTAACTATGGCTACACCTTC. Translated, it gives CASSDRQPPNYGYTF. The full variable domain, with the rest looked up from reference TRBV7-9 and TRBJ1-2, is DTGVSQNPRHKITKRGQNVTFRCDPISEHNRLYWYRQTLGQGPEFLTYFQNEAQLEKSRLLSDRFSAERPKGSFSTLEIQRTEQGDSAMYLCASSDRQPPNYGYTFGSGTRLTVV.

The gene calls are TRBV19 and TRBJ1-1; 7 bases are a match to TRBD1. The CDR3 length is 15 residues. Germline CDR1 reads LNHDA; CDR2 reads SQIVND (reference sequence). This CDR3 reads CARRHRGLMNTEAFF. In DNA, the CDR3 is TGTGCTAGACGACACAGGGGACTGATGAACACTGAAGCTTTCTTT.

The gene calls are TRBV12-3 or TRBV12-4 and TRBJ1-5; D gene unclear. The CDR3 totals 13 residues. V was shortened by 3 bases and J by 1 base, with 4 bases between the two germline ends. The CDR3 region is CASSFKSNQPQHF. CDR3 in DNA: TGTGCCAGCAGTTTTAAAAGCAATCAGCCCCAGCATTTT.

The chain uses TRBV3-1 (or the pseudogene TRBV3-2) and TRBJ1-2; perhaps TRBD1 as D (6 bases). The germline CDR1 and CDR2 sequences are LGHDT and YNNKEL (reference sequence). The CDR3 consists of 15 residues. Trimming took 4 bases from V and 3 from J, leaving 15 bases between them. CDR3 coding DNA: TGTGCCAGCAGCCCTCTCGGGGGGCCGGACTATGGCTACACCTTC. It yields the protein CASSPLGGPDYGYTF.

About this clone itself: Other DNA sequences of this sample code for an identical CDR3. V usage is TRBV2 and J usage is TRBJ2-1; maybe TRBD1 (6 bases). Germline loops: CDR1 SNHLY, CDR2 FYNNEI. Trimming cost V 6 bases and J 7 bases, with 10 bases left between them. This CDR3 comprises 12 residues. The CDR3 region is CASRQGWNEQFF. The CDR3 nucleotides are TGTGCCAGCAGACAGGGTTGGAATGAGCAGTTCTTC.

V and J are TRBV11-3 and TRBJ2-1, with 7 bases lining up with TRBD1. The ends lost 6 bases at V and 7 bases at J; junction bases unmatched: 12. This CDR3 region has 15 residues. Germline values: CDR1 SGHNT, CDR2 YENEEA. In nucleotides, the CDR3 is TGTGCCAGCAGTTCTCCCAATTACAGGGGAAATGAGCAGTTCTTC. Translated, it gives CASSSPNYRGNEQFF. Complete variable domain (other parts from reference TRBV11-3 and TRBJ2-1): EAGVVQSPRYKIIEKKQPVAFWCNPISGHNTLYWYLQNLGQGPELLIRYENEEAVDDSQLPKDRFSAERLKGVDSTLKIQPAELGDSAVYLCASSSPNYRGNEQFFGPGTRLTVL.

The chain carries TRBV5-5 and TRBJ1-2; possible D gene TRBD1, 5 bases. V was pared by 3 bases and J by 5 bases, with 14 bases between. The CDR3 totals 14 residues. The germline gives CDR1 SGHKS, CDR2 YYEKEE (reference sequence). CDR3 protein: CASSSTSQGYGYTF. The CDR3 region has the DNA TGTGCCAGCAGCTCAACGTCCCAGGGATATGGCTACACCTTC.

The chain has TRBV7-9 and TRBJ1-3; a possible D gene is TRBD1 (5 bases). Germline V gives CDR1 SEHNR, CDR2 FQNEAQ (reference sequence). The CDR3 is 14 residues long. V was pared by 5 bases and J by 8 bases, with 16 bases between. The CDR3 DNA reads as TGTGCCAGCAGCCAGGACACGGATAGGGACACCATATATTTT. Translating gives CASSQDTDRDTIYF. The complete variable domain, with remaining parts taken from reference TRBV7-9 and TRBJ1-3, reads DTGVSQNPRHKITKRGQNVTFRCDPISEHNRLYWYRQTLGQGPEFLTYFQNEAQLEKSRLLSDRFSAERPKGSFSTLEIQRTEQGDSAMYLCASSQDTDRDTIYFGEGSWLTVV.

The V gene is TRBV6-2 or TRBV6-3, the J gene TRBJ1-3; D not certain. Per the germline V gene, CDR1 is MNHEY and CDR2 is SVGEGT. CDR3 length: 16 amino acids. The V end was cut by 5 bases, the J end by 0 bases, with 14 bases between. DNA for the CDR3: TGTGCCAGCAGTCGGGGAGGAGATCGCTCTGGAAACACCATATATTTT. It translates to CASSRGGDRSGNTIYF.

The chain links TRBV7-9 to TRBJ2-1; D gene ambiguous. Germline CDR1 and CDR2: SEHNR and FQNEAQ (reference sequence). CDR3 length: 16 amino acids. V was cut by 5 bases and J by 5 bases, with 19 bases left in between. For the CDR3, the DNA is TGTGCCAGCAGCCCCGTTAAGTATGGCAACCACAATGAGCAGTTCTTC. Its translation is CASSPVKYGNHNEQFF. Combining the CDR3 with reference TRBV7-9 and TRBJ2-1 gives the whole variable domain DTGVSQNPRHKITKRGQNVTFRCDPISEHNRLYWYRQTLGQGPEFLTYFQNEAQLEKSRLLSDRFSAERPKGSFSTLEIQRTEQGDSAMYLCASSPVKYGNHNEQFFGPGTRLTVL.

The chain combines TRBV9 with TRBJ1-1; 11 bases are a match to TRBD1. Trimming removed 3 bases from V and 0 bases from J; junction bases left unmatched: 4. CDR1 is SGDLS and CDR2 is YYNGEE in the germline V gene. This CDR3 region has 16 residues. The CDR3 sequence: CASSEGQGDMNTEAFF. CDR3 sequence (DNA): TGTGCCAGCAGCGAGGGACAGGGGGACATGAACACTGAAGCTTTCTTT.

V is TRBV30 and J is TRBJ2-1; the match to TRBD1 covers 8 bases. J was trimmed by 9 bases and V by 0 bases; bases with no gene match: 7. CDR1 GTSNPN and CDR2 SVGIG come from the germline V gene (reference sequence). This CDR3 spans 14 amino acids. DNA of the CDR3: TGTGCCTGGAGTGTGCTGAAACAGGGGGGTGAGCAGTTCTTC. Translation gives CAWSVLKQGGEQFF.

This chain links TRBV13 with TRBJ2-2; D may be TRBD1 (7 bases). CDR1 PRHDT and CDR2 FYEKMQ come from the germline V gene (reference sequence). The CDR3 length is 17 residues. V was pared by 2 bases and J by 4 bases, with 17 bases between. The chain's CDR3 is CASSLWPGQEGTGELFF. CDR3 DNA sequence: TGTGCCAGCAGCTTATGGCCTGGACAGGAGGGCACCGGGGAGCTGTTTTTT. The whole variable domain, filled in from reference TRBV13 and TRBJ2-2, reads AAGVIQSPRHLIKEKRETATLKCYPIPRHDTVYWYQQGPGQDPQFLISFYEKMQSDKGSIPDRFSAQQFSDYHSELNMSSLELGDSALYFCASSLWPGQEGTGELFFGEGSRLTVL.

The J gene is TRBJ1-4, the V gene TRBV6-4; 11 bases are shared with TRBD1. Germline V CDR1 and CDR2: MRHNA, SNTAGT. The CDR3 is 17 residues long. After removal of 6 bases from V and 5 bases from J, the junction contained 11 bases not matched to a gene. As DNA, the CDR3 is TGTGCCAGCAGCTACCCGGGACAGGGGGGCCTAAATGAAAAACTGTTTTTT. Residues: CASSYPGQGGLNEKLFF.